What follows are 15 T cell receptor beta chains derived from one specimen sequenced in a study of T cells in Graves' hyperthyroidism and ophthalmopathy (dated by TCRdb to the late 2010s). Libraries were constructed by multiplex PCR. Sequencing was performed on an Illumina HiSeq 2000. Amplification of TCR beta CDR3 regions was carried out from RNA transcripts. For the first round of RT-PCR on the TCR CDR3, the HTBI primer set was used together with the Qiagen OneStep RT-PCR kit. TCRdb reprocessing: public reads trimmed at Q25 with fastp, clones called with MiXCR, in-frame beta chains kept. Rows merge per CDR3 protein into single entries with the most common DNA and genes. In this sample the table shows nearly 600,000 distinct CDR3 sequences, 14% of which occur a single time. The ten largest clonotypes hold roughly 7% of the sample. The sequenced sample consisted of blood. The receptors were gathered from a woman aged 18-30 years with Graves' ophthalmopathy.

This clonotype was seen a single time. This may come from a read error, since a much larger clone is one base off. V is TRBV30 and J is TRBJ1-1; D not resolved. CDR3 size: 13 residues. The V end lost 3 bases, the J end lost 1 base, and 9 bases lay between the germline ends. The V gene's germline CDR1 is GTSNPN and CDR2 SVGIG (reference sequence). CDR3 in DNA: TGTGCCTGGAGCCTAGGTGGGAACACTGAAGCTTTCTTT. Protein: CAWSLGGNTEAFF.

This sequence joins TRBV6-8 and TRBJ2-1; TRBD1 matches at 8 bases. Germline trimming cut 0 bases from V and 0 bases from J; bases unmatched to any gene: 16. The CDR3 consists of 21 residues. Per the germline V gene, CDR1 is MNHGY and CDR2 is SAAAGT. In DNA, the CDR3 is TGTGCCAGCAGTTACTCGAAAATTCTAACAGGGGGTCTTACCTCCTACAATGAGCAGTTCTTC. Residues: CASSYSKILTGGLTSYNEQFF.

This clonotype was seen repeatedly, ten times or more. The genes are TRBV7-2 and TRBJ2-3, with 7 bases identical to TRBD2. This CDR3 contains 17 residues. J lost 6 bases, V lost 1 base, and 13 bases had no gene match. The germline V gene has CDR1 SGHTA and CDR2 FQGNSA. CDR3 nucleotide sequence: TGTGCCAGCAGCTTAGGGTTCAGGGAATTGGGGGGGGATACGCAGTATTTT. Translating gives CASSLGFRELGGDTQYF.

The sample holds a few counts of this clonotype. The CDR3 bases are TGTGCCAGCAGTGAAGGTCGACTGGTCGTTCGGGACAGGGGAGCATACGAGCAGTACTTC. Amino acids: CASSEGRLVVRDRGAYEQYF. This chain connects TRBV6-1 to TRBJ2-7; 10 bases align to TRBD1. Looked up from germline, CDR1 is MNHNS and CDR2 is SASEGT. The ends lost 1 base at V and 4 bases at J; junction bases unmatched: 19. This CDR3 contains 20 residues.

This clonotype has a count of ten or more. V and J are TRBV12-3 or TRBV12-4 and TRBJ1-1; D unclear. CDR3 length: 13 residues. V dropped 5 bases and J dropped 0 bases, with 7 bases sitting between them. In DNA form, the CDR3 reads TGTGCCAGCAGTCCCTCGGTGAACACTGAAGCTTTCTTT. It is translated as CASSPSVNTEAFF.

The table lists this clonotype with many counts. V is TRBV6-2 or TRBV6-3 and J is TRBJ1-1; D call uncertain. Deletions cut 6 bases from V and 3 bases from J, with 20 bases between. This CDR3 spans 16 amino acids. Germline assignment: CDR1 MNHEY and CDR2 SVGEGT. Here the CDR3 reads CASRPDLPIWDTEAFF. CDR3 DNA sequence: TGTGCCAGCAGGCCCGATTTACCTATCTGGGACACTGAAGCTTTCTTT.

This clonotype was counted at least ten times. CDR3 sequence: CASSLHQGRGVLETQYF. The DNA for the CDR3 is TGTGCCAGCAGTTTACATCAGGGACGGGGGGTCTTAGAGACCCAGTACTTC. The chain has TRBV27 and TRBJ2-5, with 7 bases identical to TRBD2. From germline, CDR1 is MNHEY and CDR2 SMNVEV (reference sequence). The CDR3 length is 17 residues. Trimming at V came to 2 bases and at J to 4 bases, leaving 13 bases not matched to a gene.

In this sample, this clonotype turned up many times. The chain recombines TRBV27 with TRBJ2-1; 9 nucleotides align to TRBD2. V dropped 8 bases and J dropped 1; count of bases not matched to a gene: 6. This CDR3 is 15 amino acids long. CDR1 and CDR2 (germline): MNHEY, SMNVEV (reference sequence). The CDR3, as DNA: TGTGCCAGCGGCATGACTAGCGGTTCCTACAATGAGCAGTTCTTC. This sequence encodes CASGMTSGSYNEQFF.

This clonotype was counted at least ten times. CDR3 region: CASSRQGTMNTEAFF. The CDR3 DNA reads TGTGCCAGCAGCAGACAGGGGACTATGAACACTGAAGCTTTCTTT. The chain carries TRBV7-3 and TRBJ1-1; TRBD1 aligns across 8 bases. The V segment lost 5 bases and the J segment 0 bases; nucleotides outside the gene matches: 5. CDR3 length: 15 residues. From germline, CDR1 is SGHTA and CDR2 FQGTGA. Using reference TRBV7-3 and TRBJ1-1 for the parts outside the CDR3, the full variable domain is GAGVSQTPSNKVTEKGKYVELRCDPISGHTALYWYRQSLGQGPEFLIYFQGTGAADDSGLPNDRFFAVRPEGSVSTLKIQRTERGDSAVYLCASSRQGTMNTEAFFGQGTRLTVV.

There are many counts of this clonotype. This chain connects TRBV7-2 to TRBJ2-7, with 10 bases aligning to TRBD1. Germline CDR1 SGHTA, CDR2 FQGNSA. V gave up 3 bases and J gave up 0 bases; unmatched junction bases: 2. The CDR3 loop spans 15 amino acids. Here the CDR3 reads CASSLGQGNSYEQYF. Here the CDR3 DNA reads TGTGCCAGCAGCTTGGGACAGGGGAACTCCTACGAGCAGTACTTC.

The CDR3 region has the DNA TGTGCCTGGAGTGTACATGGCACAGATACGCAGTATTTT. The encoded protein is CAWSVHGTDTQYF. This sequence joins TRBV30 and TRBJ2-3, with no clear D. Germline assignment: CDR1 GTSNPN and CDR2 SVGIG (reference sequence). Deletions cut 0 bases from V and 1 base from J, with 5 bases between. CDR3 length: 13 amino acids.

This clonotype came up many times. This chain uses TRBV7-2 with TRBJ1-1; D is perhaps TRBD1 (6 bases). The V gene lost 5 bases and the J gene lost 1 base, with 17 bases spanning the gap. Germline assignment: CDR1 SGHTA and CDR2 FQGNSA. There are 16 residues in the CDR3. The CDR3 DNA sequence: TGTGCCAGCAGCCTAAACCTAGGACAGCAGAACACTGAAGCTTTCTTT. It encodes CASSLNLGQQNTEAFF.

This clonotype has only a few counts. The chain combines TRBV18 with TRBJ2-7, with 8 nucleotides matching TRBD1. Trimming at V came to 0 bases and at J to 3 bases, leaving 1 base not matched to a gene. CDR3 size: 14 residues. From germline, CDR1 is KGHSH and CDR2 LQKENI. As DNA, the CDR3 is TGTGCCAGCTCACCACCGACAGGGGACTACGAGCAGTACTTC. It translates to CASSPPTGDYEQYF.

There are many counts of this clonotype. The chain employs TRBV11-2 and TRBJ2-3, with 11 positions matching TRBD2. This CDR3 has 18 amino acids. The germline gives CDR1 SGHAT, CDR2 FQNNGV. V lost 5 bases, J lost 10 bases, and 20 bases stayed unmatched. The CDR3: CASSPRLAGPGADTAQYF. CDR3 bases: TGTGCCAGCAGCCCGAGACTAGCGGGACCAGGGGCAGATACGGCGCAGTATTTT.

This clonotype was picked up many times. The CDR3 loop is CASSSPGTRNTGGELFF. CDR3 sequence (DNA): TGTGCCAGCAGCTCGCCCGGGACTAGGAACACAGGCGGGGAGCTGTTTTTT. The rearrangement links TRBV7-2 to TRBJ2-2; 8 positions match TRBD2. The germline CDR1 and CDR2 sequences are SGHTA and FQGNSA. V lost 4 bases to trimming and J lost 7 bases; unmatched junction nucleotides: 14. The CDR3 is 17 amino acids.